A single sample is the source of the 6 T cell receptor beta chains below, sequenced in a study of OX40 agonist ivuxolimab in advanced cancers. Clones were sequenced by immunoSEQ multiplex PCR, and TCRdb holds only the in-frame ones, with some missing. The sample lists about 64,000 clones, 80% to 90% occurring once. Sequenced here: CD4+ or CD8+ T cells sorted from blood, sampled in a trial of the OX40 agonist ivuxolimab. These receptors originate from an adult with an advanced solid tumor such as melanoma, head and neck, liver or kidney cancer.

V gene TRBV4-1 combines with J gene TRBJ1-5, with TRBD1 as a possible D gene (5 bases). This CDR3 is built from 15 residues. Germline V gene data show CDR1 as MGHRA and CDR2 as YSYEKL. With 4 bases removed from V and 7 bases from J, the gap between germline ends came to 17 bases. CDR3 in amino acids: CASSRLGEAYQPQHF. CDR3 bases: TGCGCCAGCAGCCGCTTAGGGGAGGCCTACCAGCCCCAGCATTTT.

The chain combines TRBV5-1 with TRBJ2-3; the match to TRBD2 covers 8 bases. The CDR3 consists of 15 residues. V was pared by 2 bases and J by 3 bases, with 5 bases of the junction left unmatched. CDR1 and CDR2 (germline): SGHRS, YFSETQ. The CDR3 here is CASSLGRGDTDTQYF. CDR3 in DNA: TGCGCCAGCAGCTTAGGGCGGGGGGATACAGATACGCAGTATTTT.

This rearrangement joins TRBV5-1 to TRBJ2-2; D not certain. Trimming removed 7 bases from V and 4 bases from J, with 11 bases in between. The CDR3 length is 13 residues. Germline-derived CDR1 and CDR2 are SGHRS and YFSETQ. CDR3 in DNA: TGCGCCAGCCAGAAGGACGGCACCGGGGAGCTGTTTTTT. Its protein is CASQKDGTGELFF.

V gene TRBV7-9 combines with J gene TRBJ2-1; 14 bases fit TRBD2. The CDR3 loop spans 16 amino acids. Germline CDR1 SEHNR, CDR2 FQNEAQ (reference sequence). The trim removed 5 bases at V and 8 bases at J, leaving 8 bases unmatched. CDR3 nucleotide sequence: TGTGCCAGCAGCCCCGGGACTAGCGGGAGTCGGGATGAGCAGTTCTTC. Translated: CASSPGTSGSRDEQFF.

The V gene is TRBV4-1, the J gene TRBJ2-7; 11 positions agree with TRBD2. Germline values: CDR1 MGHRA, CDR2 YSYEKL. This CDR3 comprises 15 residues. With V trimmed by 5 bases and J by 3 bases, 6 bases remained unmatched. In DNA form, the CDR3 reads TGCGCCAGCAGCACTTTAGCGGGGGGGCTCTACGAGCAGTACTTC. Protein product: CASSTLAGGLYEQYF.

CDR3 coding DNA: TGTGCCAGCAGCCCCGGACAGGGGCCACGAGAGACCCAGTACTTC. Amino acid sequence: CASSPGQGPRETQYF. This sequence joins TRBV6-5 and TRBJ2-5, with 9 bases identical to TRBD1. The germline gives CDR1 MNHEY, CDR2 SVGAGI. Trimming took 6 bases from V and 4 from J; bases not matched to a gene: 9. The length of the CDR3 is 15 residues.